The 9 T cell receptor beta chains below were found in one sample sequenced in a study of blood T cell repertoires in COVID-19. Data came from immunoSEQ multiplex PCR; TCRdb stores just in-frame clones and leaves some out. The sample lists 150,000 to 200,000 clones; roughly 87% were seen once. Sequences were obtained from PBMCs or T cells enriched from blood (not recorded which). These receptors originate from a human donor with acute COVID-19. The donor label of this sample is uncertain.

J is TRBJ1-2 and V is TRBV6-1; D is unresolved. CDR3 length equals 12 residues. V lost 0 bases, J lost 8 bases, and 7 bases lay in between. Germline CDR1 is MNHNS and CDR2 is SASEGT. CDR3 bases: TGTGCCAGCAGTGAAGCGTTTCAGGGCTACACCTTC. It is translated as CASSEAFQGYTF.

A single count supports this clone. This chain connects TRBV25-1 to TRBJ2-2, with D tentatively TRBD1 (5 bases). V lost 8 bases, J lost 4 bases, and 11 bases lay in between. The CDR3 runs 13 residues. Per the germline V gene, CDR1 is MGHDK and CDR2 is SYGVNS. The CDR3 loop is CASGQGVTGELFF. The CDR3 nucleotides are TGTGCCAGCGGACAAGGGGTCACCGGGGAGCTGTTTTTT.

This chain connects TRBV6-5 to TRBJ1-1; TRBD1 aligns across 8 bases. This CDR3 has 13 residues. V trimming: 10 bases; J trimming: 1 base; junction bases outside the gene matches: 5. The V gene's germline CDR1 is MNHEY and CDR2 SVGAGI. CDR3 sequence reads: CATQGAQNTEAFF. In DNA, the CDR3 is TGTGCCACCCAGGGGGCTCAGAACACTGAAGCTTTCTTT.

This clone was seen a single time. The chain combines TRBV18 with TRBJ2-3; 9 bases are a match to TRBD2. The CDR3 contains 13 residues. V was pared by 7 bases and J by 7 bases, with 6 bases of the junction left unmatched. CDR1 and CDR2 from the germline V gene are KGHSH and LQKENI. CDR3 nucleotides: TGTGCCAGCTTACGAGCGGGGGGCAATACGCAGTATTTT. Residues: CASLRAGGNTQYF.

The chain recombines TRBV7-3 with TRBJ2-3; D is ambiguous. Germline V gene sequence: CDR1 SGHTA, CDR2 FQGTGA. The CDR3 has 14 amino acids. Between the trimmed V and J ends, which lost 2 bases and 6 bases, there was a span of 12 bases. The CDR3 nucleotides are TGTGCCAGCAGCTTATCTGACGGGTACGATACGCAGTATTTT. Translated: CASSLSDGYDTQYF.

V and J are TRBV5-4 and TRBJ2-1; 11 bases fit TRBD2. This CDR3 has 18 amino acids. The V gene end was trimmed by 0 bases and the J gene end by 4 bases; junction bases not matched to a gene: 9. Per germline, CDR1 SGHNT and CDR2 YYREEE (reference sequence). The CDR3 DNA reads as TGTGCCAGCAGCTTGGTGTGGGCTAGCGGGGGGACATACAATGAGCAGTTCTTC. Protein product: CASSLVWASGGTYNEQFF.

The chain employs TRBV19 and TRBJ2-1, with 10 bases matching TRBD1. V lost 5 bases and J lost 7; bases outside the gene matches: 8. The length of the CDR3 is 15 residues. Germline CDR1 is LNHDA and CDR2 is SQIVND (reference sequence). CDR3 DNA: TGTGCCAGTAGTCTCGGACAGGGGGATCTGAATGAGCAGTTCTTC. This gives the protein CASSLGQGDLNEQFF.

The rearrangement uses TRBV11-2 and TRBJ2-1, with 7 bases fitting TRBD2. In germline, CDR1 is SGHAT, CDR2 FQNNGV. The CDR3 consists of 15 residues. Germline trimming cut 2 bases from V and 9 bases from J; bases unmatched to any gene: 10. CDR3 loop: CASSLSQRGMGEQFF. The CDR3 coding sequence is TGTGCCAGCAGCTTAAGTCAGCGGGGTATGGGTGAGCAGTTCTTC.

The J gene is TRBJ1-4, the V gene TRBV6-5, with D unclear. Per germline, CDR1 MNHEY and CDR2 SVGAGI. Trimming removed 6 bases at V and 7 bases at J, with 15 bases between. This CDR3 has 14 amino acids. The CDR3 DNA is TGTGCCAGCAGCTTTGAGTACAGCTCTGAAAAACTGTTTTTT. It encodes CASSFEYSSEKLFF.